This T cell receptor (delta chain) was sequenced during a study of DNA immune sequencing with unique molecular identifiers. On this clone itself: A far larger clone is off by one base, so a read error is likely. Other DNA sequences in the sample encode the same CDR3.

Primers for all 8 TRDV and 4 TRDJ genes amplified genomic DNA in 32-plex. In around 3 barcoding PCR cycles, molecules received a 12-nucleotide UMI, then adapter PCR followed. TCRdb re-processed the multiplex PCR reads via CATT. Of about 670 delta-chain clones listed, roughly an eighth are singletons. The specimen sequenced was gamma-delta T cells from PBMCs. The source is a human donor in good health.

The CDR3 is CALGDDSLGWGIRVTDKLIF. CDR3 bases: TGTGCTCTTGGGGACGATTCCCTCGGATGGGGGATACGCGTTACCGATAAACTCATCTTT. The J gene is TRDJ1, the V gene TRDV1; 11 nucleotides match TRDD3. Trimming at V came to 3 bases and at J to 2 bases, leaving 17 bases not matched to a gene. The CDR3 spans 20 residues. CDR1 and CDR2 (germline): TSWWSYY, QGS.